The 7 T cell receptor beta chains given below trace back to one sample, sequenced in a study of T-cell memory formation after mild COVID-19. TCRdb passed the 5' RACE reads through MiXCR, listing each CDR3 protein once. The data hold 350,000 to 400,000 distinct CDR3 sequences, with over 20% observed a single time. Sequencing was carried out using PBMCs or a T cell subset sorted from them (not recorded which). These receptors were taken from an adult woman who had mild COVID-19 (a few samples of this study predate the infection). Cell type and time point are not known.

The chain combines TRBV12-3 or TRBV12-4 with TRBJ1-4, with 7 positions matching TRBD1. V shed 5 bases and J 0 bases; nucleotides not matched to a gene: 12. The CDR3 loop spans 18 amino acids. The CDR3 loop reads CASSRWDSRIATNEKLFF. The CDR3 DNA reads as TGTGCCAGCAGTCGATGGGACAGCCGAATTGCAACTAATGAAAAACTGTTTTTT.

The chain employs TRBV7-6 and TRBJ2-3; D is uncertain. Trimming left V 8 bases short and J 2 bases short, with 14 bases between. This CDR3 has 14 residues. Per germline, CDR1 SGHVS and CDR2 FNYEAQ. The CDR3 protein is CASGGDLPTDTQYF. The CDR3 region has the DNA TGTGCCAGCGGTGGCGATCTTCCCACAGATACGCAGTATTTT.

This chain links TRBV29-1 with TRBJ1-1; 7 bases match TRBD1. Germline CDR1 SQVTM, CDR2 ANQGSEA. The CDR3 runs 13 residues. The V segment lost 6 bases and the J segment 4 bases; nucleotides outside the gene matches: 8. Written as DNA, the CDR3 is TGCAGCGTGGGACAGAGGCGACTCACTGAAGCTTTCTTT. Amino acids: CSVGQRRLTEAFF.

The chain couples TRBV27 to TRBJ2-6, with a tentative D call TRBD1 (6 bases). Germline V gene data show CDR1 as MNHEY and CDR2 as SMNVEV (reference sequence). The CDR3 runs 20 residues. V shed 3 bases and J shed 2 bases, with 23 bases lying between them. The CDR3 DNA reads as TGTGCCAGCAGTTTCGAAAGCCCGGGACACAATAACCCTGGGGCCAACGTCCTGACTTTC. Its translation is CASSFESPGHNNPGANVLTF.

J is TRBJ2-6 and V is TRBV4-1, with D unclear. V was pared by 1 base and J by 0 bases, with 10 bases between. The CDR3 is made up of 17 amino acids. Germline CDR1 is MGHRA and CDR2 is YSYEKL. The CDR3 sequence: CASSQGDLGSGANVLTF. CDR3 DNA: TGCGCCAGCAGCCAAGGCGACCTGGGCTCTGGGGCCAACGTCCTGACTTTC.

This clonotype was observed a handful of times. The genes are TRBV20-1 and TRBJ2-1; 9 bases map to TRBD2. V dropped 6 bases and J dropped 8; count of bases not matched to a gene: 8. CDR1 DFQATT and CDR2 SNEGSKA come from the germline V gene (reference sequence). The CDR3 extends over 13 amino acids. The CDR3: CSAPGTSIDEQFF. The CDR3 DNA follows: TGCAGTGCGCCCGGGACTAGCATCGATGAGCAGTTCTTC.

The CDR3 region has the DNA TGTGCCAGCAGCGGTGACCTTGGAGACACTGAAGCTTTCTTT. Protein: CASSGDLGDTEAFF. This chain uses TRBV7-9 with TRBJ1-1; no clear D. This CDR3 has 14 residues. Germline lookup yields CDR1 SEHNR and CDR2 FQNEAQ (reference sequence). V lost 5 bases, J lost 3 bases, and 13 bases lay in between.